Given below is one TCR beta chain in context. Germline CDR1 is MNHEY and CDR2 is SVGAGI. The CDR3 has 16 residues. With V trimmed by 0 bases and J by 0 bases, 2 bases remained unmatched. The sample belongs to a study of blood T cell repertoires in COVID-19. The overall study: COVID-19 samples, acute and convalescent, were from the United States, Italy and Spain. PBMCs, B-cell-depleted T cells, or T cells were the source of the cDNA or gDNA that made up the material.

As handled by the study authors: For nucleated cells, counts were estimated from reference gene primer amplification. The protocol was immunoSEQ multiplex PCR, while the TCRdb copy is restricted to in-frame clones and leaves out a portion. V, J and clone size were drawn from that table, and D and trimming were deduced from the DNA. The table has nearly 250,000 clones, roughly 79% seen once; the top ten hold over 1.5%. The receptor was derived from a woman older than 75 with acute or convalescent COVID-19. Sequences were obtained from peripheral blood. This chain connects TRBV6-5 to TRBJ2-1; TRBD1 matches 7 bases. The CDR3 sequence is CASSYSWTGSYNEQFF. The CDR3 region has the DNA TGTGCCAGCAGTTACTCGTGGACAGGCTCCTACAATGAGCAGTTCTTC.